The clone carrying this T cell receptor beta chain was counted many times. These data originate in a study of CD8+CD57+ T cells in acquired aplastic anemia. Overall study context: Each DNA sample taken from sorted CD4+ and CD8+ cells came to approximately 3.2 ug on average.

Researchers used genomic DNA as the template to profile TCR beta VDJ and CDR3. TCRdb fed the reads into MiXCR, producing one record per CDR3 protein. The profile shows 150,000 to 200,000 distinct CDR3 sequences, 40% to 55% of them singletons. The CDR3 contains 12 residues. V shed 6 bases and J shed 8 bases, with 16 bases lying between them. CDR1 and CDR2 (germline): DFQATT, SNEGSKA (reference sequence). Patients chosen for sequencing had shown CD8+CD57+ cell expansion by flow cytometry. The study sampled blood from patients who had received no therapy. The V and J genes are TRBV20-1 and TRBJ1-2, with D unclear. Sample: sorted CD4+, CD8+, or CD8+CD57+ T cells (not recorded which) from PBMCs. The clonotype was recovered from a human donor with aplastic anemia. CDR3 in DNA: TGCAGTGCCATTGCCCCGGCGTACGGCTACACCTTC. Translated: CSAIAPAYGYTF.